The 7 T cell receptor beta chains in this list originate from one sample, sequenced in a study of T-cell reconstitution after alpha-beta-depleted transplantation in children (dated by TCRdb to the mid-2010s). Library generation was performed with PCR. The instrument given in TCRdb is Illumina HiSeq 2500. Molecular barcoding was employed in the preparation of TCR libraries, with unique molecular identifiers being used to normalize TCRbeta repertoire quantification. TCRdb reworked the public reads: Q25 trimming with fastp, MiXCR clone assembly, productive beta chains retained. A single entry per CDR3 protein holds the most common genes and DNA from its merged rows. The sample table records about 190,000 distinct CDR3 sequences; 6.5% to 7.5% of these occur just once. Clones ranked in the top ten supply over 2.5% of the sample. The sequences come from PBMCs from the stem cell graft donor, collected from the stem cell graft. The receptors here all came from a human donor who donated a stem cell graft to a child with Wiskott-Aldrich syndrome.

This clonotype was observed a handful of times. The chain combines TRBV5-1 with TRBJ2-1; D may be TRBD1 or TRBD2 (5 bases each). Germline values: CDR1 SGHRS, CDR2 YFSETQ. Between the trimmed V and J ends, which lost 2 bases and 2 bases, there was a span of 11 bases. The CDR3 covers 15 residues. This CDR3 reads CASSFEGTTYNEQFF. The DNA of the CDR3 is TGCGCCAGCAGCTTTGAGGGGACGACCTACAATGAGCAGTTCTTC.

This clonotype was recorded at least ten times. The chain recombines TRBV9 with TRBJ2-1; no clear D. The germline V gene has CDR1 SGDLS and CDR2 YYNGEE. This CDR3 spans 14 amino acids. V lost 4 bases to trimming and J lost 5 bases, with 13 bases between them. This CDR3 reads CASSPGSSHNEQFF. Here the CDR3 DNA reads TGTGCCAGCAGCCCGGGTAGCAGTCACAATGAGCAGTTCTTC.

This clonotype showed up many times. The V and J genes are TRBV5-1 and TRBJ1-5; D ambiguous. V was shortened by 0 bases and J by 1 base, with 8 bases between the two germline ends. CDR3 length: 15 residues. The germline gives CDR1 SGHRS, CDR2 YFSETQ. The CDR3 spells CASSLDGGSNQPQHF. The CDR3 region has the DNA TGCGCCAGCAGCTTGGACGGAGGGAGCAATCAGCCCCAGCATTTT.

This clonotype was picked up many times. The chain combines TRBV20-1 with TRBJ1-6; TRBD1 is a possible D gene (5 bases). Germline CDR1 reads DFQATT; CDR2 reads SNEGSKA (reference sequence). V was trimmed by 6 bases and J by 8 bases, leaving 20 bases between them. There are 15 residues in the CDR3. The CDR3 reads CSARGSGAADSPLHF. The CDR3 nucleotides read TGCAGTGCCCGGGGCAGCGGGGCGGCGGATTCACCCCTCCACTTT.

This clonotype has ten or more counts. This sequence joins TRBV24-1 and TRBJ2-5, with D tentatively TRBD2 (6 bases). The CDR3 sequence is 16 residues long. Germline V lookup: CDR1 KGHDR, CDR2 SFDVKD. Trimming took 3 bases from V and 4 from J, leaving 17 bases between them. CDR3 sequence reads: CATSDPGLTGGETQYF. The CDR3 DNA reads as TGTGCCACCAGTGATCCGGGACTTACTGGAGGAGAGACCCAGTACTTC.

This clonotype was recorded many times. The V call is TRBV6-6, the J call TRBJ2-5; D possibly corresponds to TRBD2 (5 bases). Germline V gene sequence: CDR1 MNHNY, CDR2 SVGAGI (reference sequence). Trimming took off 9 bases at V and 4 bases at J, with 15 bases between the two ends. This CDR3 has 13 residues. CDR3 protein: CASVQRSGETQYF. CDR3 sequence (DNA): TGTGCCAGTGTACAGCGGTCTGGAGAGACCCAGTACTTC.

This clonotype was observed at least ten times. J is TRBJ2-7 and V is TRBV5-1; perhaps TRBD1 as D (6 bases). The germline CDR1 and CDR2 sequences are SGHRS and YFSETQ. The CDR3 length is 15 residues. Trimming took off 4 bases at V and 5 bases at J, with 19 bases between the two ends. DNA of the CDR3: TGCGCCAGCAGCCCTGGATTAACCGAGGGGGACGAGCAGTACTTC. As protein: CASSPGLTEGDEQYF.